This T cell receptor beta chain was observed in a study of regulatory T cells in long-lasting Graves disease. The study's findings and limits: Persistent Graves' patients showed reduced TCR diversity versus newly diagnosed patients.

The time point is: persistent/refractory GD, antithyroid drugs over 5 years with positive TRAb. The TCR library was made from RNA that had been extracted from PBMCs in TRIzol. According to the study, TCR beta libraries were built with iRepertoire HTBI primers and CDR3-region Arm-PCR. TCRdb re-analysed the multiplex PCR reads in MiXCR, keeping a single row per CDR3 protein. The table has around 510,000 distinct CDR3 sequences, less than 25% seen once; the top ten hold 7% to 9.5%. Germline V gene data show CDR1 as SQVTM and CDR2 as ANQGSEA. Trimming shortened V by 3 bases and J by 4 bases, and 7 bases separated the two germline ends. The CDR3 totals 12 residues. Worth noting for this clonotype: What it recognizes is unknown.

The sequence was collected from a female donor with Graves disease. The V gene is TRBV29-1, the J gene TRBJ2-1, with a weak D call TRBD2 (6 bases). The specimen was peripheral blood mononuclear cells (PBMCs), collected when the disease was refractory, from a patient treated with antithyroid drugs. CDR3 DNA sequence: TGCAGCGTTGAGGGACTTTACAATGAGCAGTTCTTC. Residues: CSVEGLYNEQFF.